The 10 T cell receptor beta chains given below trace back to one sample, sequenced in a study of vaccination and CD4 T cells after COVID-19 (dated by TCRdb to the early 2020s). Their cognate antigens are unknown. Library preparation employed PCR. The sequencer listed for this sample is Illumina iSeq 100. At the Johns Hopkins FTIC core, DNA from the cultured CD4+ T cells underwent TCR sequencing with the Oncomine TCR Beta short-read assay. TCRdb reprocessed the public reads (quality trimming at Q25 with fastp, clone calling with MiXCR) and kept in-frame beta chains. Here each entry gathers all rows of one CDR3 protein and keeps the most common genes and DNA. This sample lists roughly 12,000 distinct CDR3 sequences; approximately 50% were detected once. The ten largest clones represent 8% to 11% of the sample. Explained via the paper, the treatment or condition label denotes: roughly 10-day PBMC culture with coronavirus spike peptide pools or control peptides (ViraFEST assay).

The sample was CD4+ T cells from blood, cultured in vitro. These receptors all stem from a human donor who had recovered from COVID-19.

This clonotype was observed a few times. J is TRBJ2-7 and V is TRBV2; perhaps TRBD1 as D (5 bases). The germline V gene has CDR1 SNHLY and CDR2 FYNNEI. CDR3 length: 14 residues. V shed 6 bases and J shed 2 bases, with 14 bases lying between them. CDR3: CASSPDSLTYEQYF. The CDR3 DNA follows: TGTGCCAGCAGCCCAGACAGCCTAACCTACGAGCAGTACTTC.

The V call is TRBV5-4, the J call TRBJ1-2; tentative D call: TRBD1 (5 bases). This CDR3 contains 14 residues. Trimming took 4 bases from V and 4 from J, leaving 14 bases between them. Germline V gene sequence: CDR1 SGHNT, CDR2 YYREEE (reference sequence). CDR3 loop: CASSSRGLLYGYTF. The CDR3, as DNA: TGTGCCAGCAGCAGCCGGGGCCTTCTCTATGGCTACACCTTC. The whole variable domain, remainder taken from reference TRBV5-4 and TRBJ1-2, is ETGVTQSPTHLIKTRGQQVTLRCSSQSGHNTVSWYQQALGQGPQFIFQYYREEENGRGNFPPRFSGLQFPNYSSELNVNALELDDSALYLCASSSRGLLYGYTFGSGTRLTVV.

The chain recombines TRBV2 with TRBJ1-1; possible D gene TRBD1, 5 bases. V was trimmed by 6 bases and J by 4 bases, leaving 15 bases between them. Germline V gives CDR1 SNHLY, CDR2 FYNNEI. There are 14 residues in the CDR3. The CDR3 sequence is CASRGKQGGTEAFF. CDR3 nucleotide sequence: TGTGCCAGCAGGGGGAAGCAGGGTGGCACTGAAGCTTTCTTT.

The V gene is TRBV2, the J gene TRBJ2-7, with 10 nucleotides matching TRBD1. The CDR3 contains 12 residues. Germline loops: CDR1 SNHLY, CDR2 FYNNEI. V gave up 10 bases and J gave up 2 bases; unmatched junction bases: 2. In DNA form, the CDR3 reads TGTGCCACCGGACAGGGGGCCTACGAGCAGTACTTC. Translation: CATGQGAYEQYF.

This rearrangement joins TRBV20-1 to TRBJ2-3; a possible D gene is TRBD2 (6 bases). V gave up 6 bases and J gave up 3 bases, with 19 bases separating them. The CDR3 covers 15 residues. Germline V gene data show CDR1 as DFQATT and CDR2 as SNEGSKA (reference sequence). CDR3 region: CSAPGGDGGTDTQYF. The CDR3 nucleotides are TGCAGTGCACCCGGAGGGGACGGTGGGACAGATACGCAGTATTTT.

This clonotype was found a few times. J is TRBJ1-1 and V is TRBV5-4; TRBD1 matches at 7 bases. V shed 8 bases, J shed 1 base, and the junction held 8 bases outside the gene matches. Germline CDR1 SGHNT, CDR2 YYREEE (reference sequence). CDR3 size: 14 residues. The CDR3 reads CASAMDRRNTEAFF. DNA for the CDR3: TGTGCCAGTGCGATGGACAGGAGGAACACTGAAGCTTTCTTT.

The rearrangement uses TRBV25-1 and TRBJ1-1; 9 bases are shared with TRBD1. The CDR3 is 16 residues long. Germline V gives CDR1 MGHDK, CDR2 SYGVNS. V shed 5 bases and J 0 bases; nucleotides not matched to a gene: 7. Here the CDR3 DNA reads TGTGCCAGCAGTCCGGGACAGGGTACCATGAACACTGAAGCTTTCTTT. It codes for CASSPGQGTMNTEAFF.

The rearrangement links TRBV6-1 to TRBJ1-5, with no clear D. The CDR3 is made up of 13 amino acids. Deletions cut 2 bases from V and 5 bases from J, with 7 bases between. Germline CDR1 is MNHNS and CDR2 is SASEGT. This CDR3 is CASSETHHQPQHF. The CDR3 bases are TGTGCCAGCAGTGAAACTCACCATCAGCCCCAGCATTTT.

The rearrangement joins TRBV18 to TRBJ2-3; D uncertain. This CDR3 spans 17 amino acids. The V and J ends lost 1 base and 0 bases respectively, with 14 bases between them. Germline V CDR1 and CDR2: KGHSH, LQKENI. The CDR3 region is CASSPRFQTSSTDTQYF. The CDR3 DNA reads as TGTGCCAGCTCACCACGCTTCCAGACTTCTAGCACAGATACGCAGTATTTT.

The chain couples TRBV19 to TRBJ2-2; D is unclear. The CDR3 is made up of 14 amino acids. The germline V gene has CDR1 LNHDA and CDR2 SQIVND (reference sequence). V lost 7 bases, J lost 0 bases, and 9 bases lay in between. The CDR3 DNA is TGTGCCAGTATGGATACCTCGAACACCGGGGAGCTGTTTTTT. It is translated as CASMDTSNTGELFF.